These 21 T cell receptor beta chains were all obtained from the same sample, sequenced in a study of CD8 T cells in Susac syndrome. An amount of RNA that ranged from roughly 0.5 to 1 ug was reverse transcribed with random hexamers. TCRdb processed the immunoSEQ multiplex PCR reads anew with MiXCR; each CDR3 protein has one entry. The repertoire holds roughly 150,000 distinct CDR3 sequences, with about 94% as singletons. The sample was CD8+ T cells from PBMCs. The receptors originated from a human donor with multiple sclerosis.

V is TRBV19 and J is TRBJ1-5; D gene uncertain. Germline V gives CDR1 LNHDA, CDR2 SQIVND (reference sequence). Trimming took 4 bases from V and 1 from J, leaving 11 bases between them. The CDR3 is 15 residues long. CDR3 sequence reads: CASSRVLGSNQPQHF. The CDR3, as DNA: TGTGCCAGTAGTAGGGTATTAGGGAGCAATCAGCCCCAGCATTTT. Full variable domain (missing parts from reference TRBV19 and TRBJ1-5): DGGITQSPKYLFRKEGQNVTLSCEQNLNHDAMYWYRQDPGQGLRLIYYSQIVNDFQKGDIAEGYSVSREKKESFPLTVTSAQKNPTAFYLCASSRVLGSNQPQHFGDGTRLSIL.

This rearrangement joins TRBV4-2 to TRBJ2-7; D is possibly TRBD1 or TRBD2 (6 bases each). This CDR3 is built from 16 residues. Germline assignment: CDR1 LGHNA and CDR2 YNFKEQ. Trimming took off 3 bases at V and 7 bases at J, with 22 bases between the two ends. CDR3 in amino acids: CASSHGGAGEAGEQYF. The CDR3 coding sequence is TGTGCCAGCAGCCATGGAGGGGCAGGGGAGGCGGGTGAGCAGTACTTC.

This chain connects TRBV28 to TRBJ1-1; tentative D call: TRBD1 (5 bases). CDR3 length: 14 residues. V was shortened by 4 bases and J by 3 bases, with 12 bases between the two germline ends. Germline CDR1 reads MDHEN; CDR2 reads SYDVKM. CDR3 nucleotide sequence: TGTGCCAGCAGTTCCCGTAGAGGGGACACTGAAGCTTTCTTT. Translation gives CASSSRRGDTEAFF. The variable domain in full, completed from reference TRBV28 and TRBJ1-1, reads DVKVTQSSRYLVKRTGEKVFLECVQDMDHENMFWYRQDPGLGLRLIYFSYDVKMKEKGDIPEGYSVSREKKERFSLILESASTNQTSMYLCASSSRRGDTEAFFGQGTRLTVV.

The rearrangement links TRBV6-2 or TRBV6-3 to TRBJ1-5; maybe TRBD1 (6 bases). V was clipped by 10 bases and J by 4 bases, with 20 bases between them. From germline, CDR1 is MNHEY and CDR2 SVGEGT. The CDR3 runs to 15 residues. CDR3 nucleotides: TGTGCCACTCGTCAAGCAGGGGTACGAAATCAGCCCCAGCATTTT. This codes for CATRQAGVRNQPQHF.

The chain recombines TRBV5-6 with TRBJ2-5; D gene ambiguous. The germline V gene encodes CDR1 SGHDT and CDR2 YYEEEE. The CDR3 loop spans 13 amino acids. V dropped 2 bases and J dropped 10 bases, with 15 bases sitting between them. CDR3 bases: TGTGCCAGCAGCTTAGGCAGTGCTTGGGGCCAGTACTTC. This codes for CASSLGSAWGQYF.

The chain is built from TRBV30 and TRBJ1-5, with D unresolved. The CDR3 spans 14 residues. Germline V gene sequence: CDR1 GTSNPN, CDR2 SVGIG (reference sequence). The germline V and J ends were trimmed by 0 bases and 4 bases, with 10 bases remaining between them. CDR3 in amino acids: CAWSVMGRNQPQHF. For the CDR3, the DNA is TGTGCCTGGAGTGTAATGGGAAGAAATCAGCCCCAGCATTTT.

The CDR3 DNA is TGTGCCAGCAGCACCCGGGACCGATCCTACGAGCAGTACTTC. This codes for CASSTRDRSYEQYF. The chain uses TRBV5-5 and TRBJ2-7; D assignment may be TRBD1 or TRBD2 (5 bases each). The CDR3 runs 14 residues. Germline CDR1 reads SGHKS; CDR2 reads YYEKEE (reference sequence). V lost 4 bases and J 1 base, leaving 12 bases between the germline ends.

The V call is TRBV28, the J call TRBJ2-5; perhaps TRBD2 as D (6 bases). The CDR3 sequence is 13 residues long. The germline V gene encodes CDR1 MDHEN and CDR2 SYDVKM. V was trimmed by 2 bases and J by 7 bases, leaving 11 bases between them. CDR3 sequence (DNA): TGTGCCAGCAGTTTAATCTTGGAGGGGACCCAGTACTTC. Translated: CASSLILEGTQYF.

The chain carries TRBV15 and TRBJ2-7, with 8 positions matching TRBD1. The CDR3 totals 14 residues. J was trimmed by 0 bases and V by 5 bases; bases with no gene match: 3. Germline V lookup: CDR1 LNHNV, CDR2 YYDKDF (reference sequence). Here the CDR3 DNA reads TGTGCCACCAGCTCCAGGGGGCCCTCCTACGAGCAGTACTTC. Translated, it gives CATSSRGPSYEQYF.

This chain connects TRBV12-3 or TRBV12-4 to TRBJ2-2; no clear D. The CDR3 extends over 14 amino acids. Trimming pared 6 bases from V and 6 bases from J, leaving 14 bases between. The CDR3 DNA follows: TGTGCCAGCAGCCCGCCGGGTACGGCCGGGGAGCTGTTTTTT. Protein sequence: CASSPPGTAGELFF.

The count of this clonotype is one. V gene TRBV20-1 combines with J gene TRBJ2-1; weak D call: TRBD2 (5 bases). The CDR3 is 15 amino acids. The germline V gene has CDR1 DFQATT and CDR2 SNEGSKA (reference sequence). Deletions cut 6 bases from V and 2 bases from J, with 17 bases between. Here the CDR3 DNA reads TGCAGTGCCCTGGCGGAGGAGATGACCTACAATGAGCAGTTCTTC. This codes for CSALAEEMTYNEQFF.

The J gene is TRBJ1-2, the V gene TRBV7-9; tentatively, D is TRBD1 (5 bases). Trimming took 1 base from V and 8 from J, leaving 11 bases between them. Germline V gives CDR1 SEHNR, CDR2 FQNEAQ (reference sequence). The length of the CDR3 is 13 residues. The CDR3 here is CASSLDRTPGYTF. CDR3 coding DNA: TGTGCCAGCAGCTTAGATCGGACACCCGGCTACACCTTC.

This rearrangement joins TRBV29-1 to TRBJ1-2; weak D call: TRBD1 (5 bases). This CDR3 region has 14 residues. Germline V gives CDR1 SQVTM, CDR2 ANQGSEA. V was clipped by 7 bases and J by 4 bases, with 19 bases between them. The CDR3 loop reads CSAEGDWIGYGYTF. Here the CDR3 DNA reads TGCAGCGCGGAAGGGGATTGGATCGGCTATGGCTACACCTTC.

V gene TRBV12-5 combines with J gene TRBJ2-1; D ambiguous. The CDR3 extends over 13 amino acids. In germline, CDR1 is LGHNT, CDR2 FRNRAP. Trimming stripped 6 bases from V and 4 bases from J, with 10 bases between. CDR3 sequence reads: CASGPNVYNEQFF. The CDR3 DNA follows: TGTGCTAGTGGCCCCAATGTGTACAATGAGCAGTTCTTC.

The chain couples TRBV5-1 to TRBJ2-7, with 7 bases aligning to TRBD2. Germline assignment: CDR1 SGHRS and CDR2 YFSETQ. This CDR3 is built from 15 residues. V trimming: 4 bases; J trimming: 1 base; junction bases outside the gene matches: 8. CDR3 protein: CASSGGRGSSYEQYF. For the CDR3, the DNA is TGCGCCAGCAGCGGAGGGCGGGGGAGTTCCTACGAGCAGTACTTC.

The chain carries TRBV4-1 and TRBJ2-1; TRBD1 agrees at 11 bases. Germline V lookup: CDR1 MGHRA, CDR2 YSYEKL. This CDR3 comprises 15 residues. Trimming removed 4 bases from V and 9 bases from J; junction bases left unmatched: 8. The CDR3 here is CASSPGGQGVIEQFF. The CDR3 nucleotides read TGCGCCAGCAGCCCAGGGGGACAGGGGGTGATTGAGCAGTTCTTC.

The gene calls are TRBV15 and TRBJ1-5; D is undetermined. V lost 0 bases and J lost 0, with 6 bases in between. The CDR3 is 15 amino acids. The germline V gene has CDR1 LNHNV and CDR2 YYDKDF (reference sequence). This chain's CDR3 is CATSRDSGSNQPQHF. DNA for the CDR3: TGTGCCACCAGCAGAGATTCGGGTAGCAATCAGCCCCAGCATTTT.

V gene TRBV6-2 or TRBV6-3 combines with J gene TRBJ2-3, with 7 bases fitting TRBD2. The CDR3 contains 15 residues. From germline, CDR1 is MNHEY and CDR2 SVGEGT. After removal of 2 bases from V and 2 bases from J, the junction contained 4 bases not matched to a gene. In DNA form, the CDR3 reads TGTGCCAGCAGTTACGTGGCGGGGGACACAGATACGCAGTATTTT. Translated, it gives CASSYVAGDTDTQYF.

The V gene is TRBV7-9, the J gene TRBJ2-1, with D uncertain. Germline V gene lookup returns CDR1 SEHNR and CDR2 FQNEAQ (reference sequence). This CDR3 region has 12 residues. Trimming took off 1 base at V and 9 bases at J, with 7 bases between the two ends. The CDR3 DNA reads as TGTGCCAGCAGCTTAGGATCCCCTGAGCAGTTCTTC. Protein sequence: CASSLGSPEQFF.

The chain recombines TRBV30 with TRBJ2-7, with a tentative D call TRBD1 (6 bases). Trimming pared 2 bases from V and 4 bases from J, leaving 12 bases between. Germline-derived CDR1 and CDR2 are GTSNPN and SVGIG (reference sequence). The CDR3 spans 13 residues. In DNA, the CDR3 is TGTGCCTGGAGTTACAGGGAAGGGTACGAGCAGTACTTC. It yields the protein CAWSYREGYEQYF.

The DNA of the CDR3 is TGCAGCGTTGTGCTACACCCGAACACCGGGGAGCTGTTTTTT. The encoded protein is CSVVLHPNTGELFF. This chain uses TRBV29-1 with TRBJ2-2; no clear D gene. CDR3 size: 14 residues. Trimming removed 4 bases at V and 0 bases at J, with 9 bases between. Looked up from germline, CDR1 is SQVTM and CDR2 is ANQGSEA.